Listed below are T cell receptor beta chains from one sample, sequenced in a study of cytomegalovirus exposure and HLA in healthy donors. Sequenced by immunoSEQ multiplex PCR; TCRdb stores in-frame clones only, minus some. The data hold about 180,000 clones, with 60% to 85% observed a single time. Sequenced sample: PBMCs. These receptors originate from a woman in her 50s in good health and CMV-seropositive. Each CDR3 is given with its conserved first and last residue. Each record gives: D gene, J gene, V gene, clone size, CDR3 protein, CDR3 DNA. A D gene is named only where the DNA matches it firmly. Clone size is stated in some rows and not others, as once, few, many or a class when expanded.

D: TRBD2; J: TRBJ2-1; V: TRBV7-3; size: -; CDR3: CASSRTSGIGNEQFF; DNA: TGTGCCAGCAGTCGGACTAGCGGGATCGGTAATGAGCAGTTCTTC
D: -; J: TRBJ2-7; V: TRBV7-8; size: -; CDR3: CASSRYSLTGTYEQYF; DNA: TGTGCCAGCAGCCGATATTCACTGACAGGGACTTACGAGCAGTACTTC
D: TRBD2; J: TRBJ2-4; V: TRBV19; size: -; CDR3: CASSSRGEDIQYF; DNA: TGTGCCAGTAGTAGTCGGGGGGAGGACATTCAGTACTTC
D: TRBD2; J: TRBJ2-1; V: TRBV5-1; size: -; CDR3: CASSYGLAGYNEQFF; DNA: TGCGCCAGCAGCTACGGACTAGCGGGTTACAATGAGCAGTTCTTC
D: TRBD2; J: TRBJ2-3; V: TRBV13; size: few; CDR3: CASSLGGLAGATDTQYF; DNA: TGTGCCAGCAGCTTAGGAGGACTAGCGGGCGCCACAGATACGCAGTATTTT
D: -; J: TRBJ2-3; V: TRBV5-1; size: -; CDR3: CASRPHTTSTDTQYF; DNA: TGCGCCAGCCGCCCTCATACTACTAGCACAGATACGCAGTATTTT
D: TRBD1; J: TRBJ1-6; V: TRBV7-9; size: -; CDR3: CASSLKGERQGASPLHF; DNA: TGTGCCAGCAGCTTAAAGGGAGAGCGACAGGGGGCTTCACCCCTCCACTTT
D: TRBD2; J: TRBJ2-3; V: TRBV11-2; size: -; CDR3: CASSGLAGGSTDTQYF; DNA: TGTGCCAGCAGCGGACTAGCGGGAGGCAGCACAGATACGCAGTATTTT
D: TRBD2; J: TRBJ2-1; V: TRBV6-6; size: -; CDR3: CASSPGTSNEQFF; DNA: TGTGCCAGCAGCCCGGGGACTAGCAATGAGCAGTTCTTC
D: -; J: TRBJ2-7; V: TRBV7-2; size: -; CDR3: CASTLIVAFNYEQYF; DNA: TGTGCCAGCACCCTTATTGTGGCCTTTAACTACGAGCAGTACTTC
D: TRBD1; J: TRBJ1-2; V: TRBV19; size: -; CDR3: CASSETGDGYGYTF; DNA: TGTGCCAGTAGCGAGACAGGGGACGGCTATGGCTACACCTTC
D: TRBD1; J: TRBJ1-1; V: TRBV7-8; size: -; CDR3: CASSRARDRGRTDTEAFF; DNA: TGTGCCAGCAGCCGCGCCCGGGACAGGGGGCGTACGGACACTGAAGCTTTCTTT
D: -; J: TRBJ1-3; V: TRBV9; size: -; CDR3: CASSVTPIRVTGNTIYF; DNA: TGTGCCAGCAGCGTTACACCTATCAGGGTAACTGGAAACACCATATATTTT
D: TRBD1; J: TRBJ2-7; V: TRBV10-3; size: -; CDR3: CAIRTGGSDEQYF; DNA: TGTGCCATCAGGACAGGGGGCTCAGACGAGCAGTACTTC
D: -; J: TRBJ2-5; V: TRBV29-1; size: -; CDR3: CSVEGAGRNLQETQYF; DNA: TGCAGCGTTGAAGGGGCGGGACGGAACCTACAAGAGACCCAGTACTTC